This T cell receptor (beta chain) comes out of a study of cytomegalovirus exposure and HLA in healthy donors. The PCR employed 60 Vbeta primers together with 13 Jbeta primers. The table came from immunoSEQ multiplex PCR; TCRdb's copy has only in-frame clones and leaves some out. Here the sample spans some 120,000 clones, over 65% being singletons. Deletions cut 4 bases from V and 5 bases from J, with 12 bases between. Germline lookup yields CDR1 MNHEY and CDR2 SVGAGI. The CDR3 loop spans 14 amino acids. At sampling all donors were nominally healthy, likely with unrecorded immune exposures. This chain joins TRBV6-5 and TRBJ1-5; D is ambiguous. The TCR originated in a man younger than 40 in good health and CMV-seronegative. The sequenced material came from PBMCs. The CDR3 coding sequence is TGTGCCAGCAGTTCTCCGGGAAGCCATCAGCCCCAGCATTTT. It yields the protein CASSSPGSHQPQHF.